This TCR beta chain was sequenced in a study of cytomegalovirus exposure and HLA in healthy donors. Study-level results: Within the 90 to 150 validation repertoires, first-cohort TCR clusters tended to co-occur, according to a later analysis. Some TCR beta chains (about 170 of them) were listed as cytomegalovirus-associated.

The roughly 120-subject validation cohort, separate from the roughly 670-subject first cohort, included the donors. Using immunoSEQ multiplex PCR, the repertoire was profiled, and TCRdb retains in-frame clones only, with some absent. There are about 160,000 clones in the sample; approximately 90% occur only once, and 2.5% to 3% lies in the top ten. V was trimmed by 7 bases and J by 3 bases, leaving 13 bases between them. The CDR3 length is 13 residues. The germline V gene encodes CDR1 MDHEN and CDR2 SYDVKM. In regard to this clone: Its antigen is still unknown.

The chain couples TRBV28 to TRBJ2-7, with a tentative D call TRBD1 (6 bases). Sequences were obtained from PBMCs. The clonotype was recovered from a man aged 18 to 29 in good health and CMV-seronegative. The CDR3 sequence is CASTGTQLYEQYV. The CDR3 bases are TGTGCCAGCACAGGGACACAACTCTACGAGCAGTACGTC.